Listed below are T cell receptor beta chains from one sample, sequenced in a study of persistence of HIV-infected CD4 T cells. TCRdb's table, derived via immunoSEQ multiplex PCR, lists solely in-frame clones and lacks some. This table has 35,000 to 55,000 clones, less than 90% appearing once. The antigens these receptors bind are not known. Sequenced here: CD4+ T cells sorted from PBMCs after 18-hour stimulation, sampled from a patient who received antiretroviral therapy. These receptors were obtained from an adult woman with HIV who was CMV-seropositive. CDR3s include the opening cysteine and the closing phenylalanine or tryptophan. D genes are given only for firm matches. Clone size is given for some rows only: seen once, a few or many times, or a class if the clone is expanded.

-	TRBV9	TRBJ1-2	14	-	CASSLGWENYGYTF	TGTGCCAGCAGCCTAGGATGGGAAAACTATGGCTACACCTTC
-	TRBV5-1	TRBJ2-7	14	-	CASSLARRSDEQYF	TGCGCCAGCAGCTTGGCACGGAGATCCGACGAGCAGTACTTC
-	TRBV10-3	TRBJ2-1	13	-	CAISYDGFNEQFF	TGTGCCATCAGTTACGATGGGTTCAATGAGCAGTTCTTC
-	TRBV5-5	TRBJ2-2	16	-	CASSSRAGLNTGELFF	TGTGCCAGCAGCTCCCGGGCAGGGCTTAACACCGGGGAGCTGTTTTTT
-	TRBV6-5	TRBJ2-5	14	TRBD1	CASSRAGTGSSQYF	TGTGCCAGCAGTCGAGCCGGGACAGGGAGCTCCCAGTACTTC
-	TRBV30	TRBJ2-2	14	TRBD1	CAWSVAGGTGELFF	TGTGCCTGGAGTGTAGCAGGGGGCACCGGGGAGCTGTTTTTT
-	TRBV19	TRBJ2-3	14	TRBD2	CASGAGLAVDTQYF	TGTGCCAGTGGGGCAGGGCTAGCGGTAGATACGCAGTATTTT
-	TRBV6-5	TRBJ1-6	12	-	CASSQGLSPLHF	TGTGCCAGCAGTCAGGGCTTGTCACCCCTCCACTTT
-	TRBV7-8	TRBJ1-4	14	-	CASSIRQTVEKLFF	TGTGCCAGCAGCATACGACAGACGGTGGAAAAACTGTTTTTT
-	TRBV5-1	TRBJ2-3	15	-	CASSSYGQMTDTQYF	TGCGCCAGCAGCTCATACGGACAGATGACAGATACGCAGTATTTT
-	TRBV3-1/TRBV3-2	TRBJ2-3	19	-	CASSQVRAGPLLGTDTQYF	TGTGCCAGCAGCCAAGTACGGGCGGGGCCCTTACTGGGCACAGATACGCAGTATTTT
-	TRBV6-5	TRBJ1-3	16	TRBD1	CASSYSQSGGGNTIYF	TGTGCCAGCAGTTACTCCCAATCAGGGGGAGGAAACACCATATATTTT
-	TRBV15	TRBJ2-5	11	-	CATSIRETQYF	TGTGCCACCAGCATAAGGGAGACCCAGTACTTC
-	TRBV2	TRBJ2-1	14	TRBD1	CASSVDRGIDEQFF	TGTGCCAGCAGTGTGGACAGGGGGATCGATGAGCAGTTCTTC
once	TRBV6-5	TRBJ1-1	12	-	CASNRLSTEAFF	TGTGCCAGCAACAGACTGAGCACTGAAGCTTTCTTT
few	TRBV5-1	TRBJ1-1	17	TRBD1	CASSLAGTGAVNTEAFF	TGCGCCAGCAGCTTGGCCGGGACAGGGGCTGTGAACACTGAAGCTTTCTTT
-	TRBV10-1	TRBJ2-5	14	TRBD1	CASSVGRQGTTQYF	TGCGCCAGCAGTGTCGGTCGACAGGGAACGACCCAGTACTTC
-	TRBV6-6	TRBJ1-2	14	-	CASSSRTRDYGYTF	TGTGCCAGCAGTTCCCGGACTCGGGACTATGGCTACACCTTC
-	TRBV15	TRBJ1-1	15	-	CATSRAQGVNTEAFF	TGTGCCACCAGCAGAGCTCAGGGTGTGAACACTGAAGCTTTCTTT
once	TRBV19	TRBJ1-2	15	-	CASSRSVQANYGYTF	TGTGCCAGTAGTAGGTCAGTACAAGCTAACTATGGCTACACCTTC
-	TRBV11-3	TRBJ2-5	13	TRBD2	CASSRGEGETQYF	TGTGCCAGCAGCCGGGGGGAGGGGGAGACCCAGTACTTC
-	TRBV29-1	TRBJ2-1	13	TRBD2	CSVSGLSYNEQFF	TGCAGCGTCTCGGGACTATCCTACAATGAGCAGTTCTTC
-	TRBV5-6	TRBJ1-3	14	-	CASSLEGPGNTIYF	TGTGCCAGCAGCTTGGAGGGACCTGGAAACACCATATATTTT
-	TRBV7-8	TRBJ1-1	15	TRBD1	CASTVSGQVGTEAFF	TGTGCCAGCACAGTATCGGGACAGGTCGGAACTGAAGCTTTCTTT
-	TRBV6-5	TRBJ1-6	14	TRBD1	CASSLDRVAAPLHF	TGTGCCAGCAGTCTAGACAGGGTGGCGGCACCCCTCCACTTT
-	TRBV3-1/TRBV3-2	TRBJ2-7	16	TRBD1	CASSQGATGFAYEQYF	TGTGCCAGCAGCCAAGGCGCGACAGGGTTCGCCTACGAGCAGTACTTC
-	TRBV27	TRBJ2-7	14	TRBD1	CASKRTGDSYEQYF	TGTGCCAGCAAGAGGACAGGGGACTCCTACGAGCAGTACTTC
-	TRBV4-1	TRBJ1-5	16	-	CASSQDVGRVDQPQHF	TGCGCCAGCAGCCAAGATGTAGGCAGAGTAGATCAGCCCCAGCATTTT
-	TRBV10-3	TRBJ1-6	14	-	CAISPGGRNSPLHF	TGTGCCATCAGTCCTGGGGGACGGAATTCACCCCTCCACTTT
-	TRBV18	TRBJ1-1	14	-	CASSTLRENTEAFF	TGTGCCAGCTCAACTCTCCGGGAGAACACTGAAGCTTTCTTT
-	TRBV2	TRBJ2-3	14	-	CASSETQLTDTQYF	TGTGCCAGCAGTGAAACACAGCTCACAGATACGCAGTATTTT
-	TRBV19	TRBJ1-6	16	TRBD1	CASSIRDRGLSSPLHF	TGTGCCAGTAGTATAAGGGACAGGGGGCTGTCTTCACCCCTCCACTTT
-	TRBV5-1	TRBJ1-4	16	TRBD1	CASSPRQGTTNEKLFF	TGCGCCAGCAGCCCCCGACAGGGGACAACTAATGAAAAACTGTTTTTT
-	TRBV25-1	TRBJ1-2	13	-	CASSGVGPYGYTF	TGTGCCAGCAGTGGGGTGGGACCCTATGGCTACACCTTC
-	TRBV19	TRBJ2-1	15	TRBD2	CASSLLAGVSDEQFF	TGTGCCAGTAGTCTACTAGCGGGGGTTTCCGATGAGCAGTTCTTC
few	TRBV27	TRBJ2-3	17	-	CASSSPGTPKSGGTQYF	TGTGCCAGCAGTTCCCCCGGGACACCCAAATCGGGGGGTACGCAGTATTTT
-	TRBV19	TRBJ2-2	15	-	CASTETSLNTGELFF	TGTGCCAGTACGGAAACGAGCCTAAACACCGGGGAGCTGTTTTTT
-	TRBV5-1	TRBJ1-2	14	-	CASSLGAAWQGYTF	TGCGCCAGCAGCTTGGGGGCGGCTTGGCAAGGCTACACCTTC
once	TRBV5-4	TRBJ1-3	14	TRBD1	CASSRDRGVNTIYF	TGTGCCAGCAGCCGTGACAGGGGCGTAAACACCATATATTTT
once	TRBV20-1	TRBJ2-3	11	-	CSALSGDTQYF	TGCAGTGCTCTTAGCGGAGATACGCAGTATTTT
-	TRBV27	TRBJ1-4	14	-	CASSLQWSGEKLFF	TGTGCCAGCAGTTTACAGTGGTCCGGTGAAAAACTGTTTTTT
-	TRBV5-1	TRBJ2-3	15	-	CASSYRDSRTDTQYF	TGCGCCAGCAGCTACCGGGACTCAAGAACAGATACGCAGTATTTT